This T cell receptor beta chain is from a study of blood T cell repertoires in COVID-19. Across the study: In Cohort 3, a recovered donor had either two negative PCRs, clearance, or symptom resolution. T cells, B-cell-depleted T cells, or PBMCs provided the cDNA or gDNA that served as material.

Original processing methods: Estimates of nucleated cell counts were drawn from the amplification of reference gene primers. The data were produced by immunoSEQ multiplex PCR, yet TCRdb's version contains in-frame clones alone and is incomplete. The V and J calls and clone size were taken over from that table, and D and trimming were inferred from the DNA. The repertoire holds a few hundred thousand clones, with around 86% as singletons. Germline assignment: CDR1 MGHRA and CDR2 YSYEKL. The CDR3 totals 17 residues. The V end lost 1 base, the J end lost 4 bases, and 20 bases lay between the germline ends. Participants were aged about 18 to 100 years, lived in over 20 US areas, and enrolled virtually.

The sequence came from a man under 40 in a cohort exposed to, infected with or recovered from COVID-19 (not recorded which). Material: PBMCs or T cells enriched from blood (not recorded which). The chain employs TRBV4-1 and TRBJ2-7; maybe TRBD2 (5 bases). The CDR3 sequence is CASSQAVGEGREYEQYF. The CDR3 DNA is TGCGCCAGCAGCCAAGCGGTAGGTGAGGGAAGGGAGTACGAGCAGTACTTC.